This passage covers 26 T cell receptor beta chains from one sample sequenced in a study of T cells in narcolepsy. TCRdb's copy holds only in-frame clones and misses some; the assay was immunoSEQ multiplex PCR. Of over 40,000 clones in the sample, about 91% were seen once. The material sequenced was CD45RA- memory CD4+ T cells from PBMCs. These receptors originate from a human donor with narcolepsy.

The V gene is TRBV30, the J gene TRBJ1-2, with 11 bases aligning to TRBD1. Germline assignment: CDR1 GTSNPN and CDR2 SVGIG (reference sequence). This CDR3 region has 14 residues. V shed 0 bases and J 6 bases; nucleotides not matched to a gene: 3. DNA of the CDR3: TGTGCCTGGAGTGTTGGACAGGGGGCGCATGGCTACACCTTC. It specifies CAWSVGQGAHGYTF.

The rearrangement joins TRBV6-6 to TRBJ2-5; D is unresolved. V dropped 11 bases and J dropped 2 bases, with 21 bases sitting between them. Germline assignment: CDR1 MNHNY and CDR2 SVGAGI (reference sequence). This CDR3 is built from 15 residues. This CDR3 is CALHPRVPNQETQYF. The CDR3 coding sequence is TGTGCCCTCCACCCCCGGGTCCCCAATCAAGAGACCCAGTACTTC.

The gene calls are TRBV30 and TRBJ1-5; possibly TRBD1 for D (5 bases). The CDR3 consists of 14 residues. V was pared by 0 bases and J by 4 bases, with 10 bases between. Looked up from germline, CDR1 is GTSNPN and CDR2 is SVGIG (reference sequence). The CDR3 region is CAWSVGTENQPQHF. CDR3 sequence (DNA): TGTGCCTGGAGTGTAGGGACCGAGAATCAGCCCCAGCATTTT.

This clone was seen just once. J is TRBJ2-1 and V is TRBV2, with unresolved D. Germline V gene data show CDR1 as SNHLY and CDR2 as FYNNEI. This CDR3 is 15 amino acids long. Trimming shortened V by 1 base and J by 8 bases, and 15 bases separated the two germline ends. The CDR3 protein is CASSEVGVVGDEQFF. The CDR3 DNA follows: TGTGCCAGCAGTGAAGTTGGGGTCGTTGGCGATGAGCAGTTCTTC.

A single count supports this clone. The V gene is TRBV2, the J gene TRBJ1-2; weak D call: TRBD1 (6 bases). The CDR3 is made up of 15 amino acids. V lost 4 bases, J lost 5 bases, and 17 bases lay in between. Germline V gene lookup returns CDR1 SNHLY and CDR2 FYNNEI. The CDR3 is CASSGGAAGEYGYTF. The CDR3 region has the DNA TGTGCCAGCAGTGGGGGGGCGGCGGGTGAATATGGCTACACCTTC. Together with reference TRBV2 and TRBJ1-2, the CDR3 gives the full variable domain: EPEVTQTPSHQVTQMGQEVILRCVPISNHLYFYWYRQILGQKVEFLVSFYNNEISEKSEIFDDQFSVERPDGSNFTLKIRSTKLEDSAMYFCASSGGAAGEYGYTFGSGTRLTVV.

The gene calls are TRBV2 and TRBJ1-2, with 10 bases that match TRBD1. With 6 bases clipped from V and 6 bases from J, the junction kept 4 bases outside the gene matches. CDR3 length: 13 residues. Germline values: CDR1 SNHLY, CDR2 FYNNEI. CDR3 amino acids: CASRTGGLDGYTF. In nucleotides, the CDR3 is TGTGCCAGCAGGACAGGGGGCTTGGATGGCTACACCTTC.

The CDR3: CASRDGVNEKLFF. The DNA for the CDR3 is TGCGCCAGCAGGGACGGTGTTAATGAAAAACTGTTTTTT. The chain has TRBV5-1 and TRBJ1-4; D call uncertain. V was clipped by 5 bases and J by 4 bases, with 9 bases between them. CDR1 SGHRS and CDR2 YFSETQ come from the germline V gene. CDR3 length: 13 amino acids.

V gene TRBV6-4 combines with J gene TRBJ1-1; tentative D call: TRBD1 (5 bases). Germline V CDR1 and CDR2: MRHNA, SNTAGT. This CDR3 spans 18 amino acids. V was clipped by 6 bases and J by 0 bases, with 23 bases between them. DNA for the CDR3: TGTGCCAGCAGGACCCCGGGACGGCCAGGCAAAATGAACACTGAAGCTTTCTTT. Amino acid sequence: CASRTPGRPGKMNTEAFF.

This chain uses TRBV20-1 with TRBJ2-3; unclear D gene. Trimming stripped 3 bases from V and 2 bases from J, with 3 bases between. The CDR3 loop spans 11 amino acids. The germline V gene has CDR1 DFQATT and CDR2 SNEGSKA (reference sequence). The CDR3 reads CSARNTDTQYF. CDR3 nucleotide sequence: TGCAGTGCTAGGAACACAGATACGCAGTATTTT.

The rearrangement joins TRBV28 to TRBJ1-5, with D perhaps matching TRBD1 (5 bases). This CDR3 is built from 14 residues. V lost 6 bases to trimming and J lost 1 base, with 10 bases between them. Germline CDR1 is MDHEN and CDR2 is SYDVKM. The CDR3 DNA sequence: TGTGCCAGCAGGCCAGGGAGCAGCAATCAGCCCCAGCATTTT. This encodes CASRPGSSNQPQHF.

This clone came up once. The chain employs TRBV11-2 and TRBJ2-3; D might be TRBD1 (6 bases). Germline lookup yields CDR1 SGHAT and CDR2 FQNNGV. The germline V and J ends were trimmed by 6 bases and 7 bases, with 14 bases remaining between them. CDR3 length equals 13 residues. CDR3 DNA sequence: TGTGCCAGCAGTCGCCGGGACACCAATACGCAGTATTTT. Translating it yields CASSRRDTNTQYF. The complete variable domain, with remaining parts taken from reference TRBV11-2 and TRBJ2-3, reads EAGVAQSPRYKIIEKRQSVAFWCNPISGHATLYWYQQILGQGPKLLIQFQNNGVVDDSQLPKDRFSAERLKGVDSTLKIQPAKLEDSAVYLCASSRRDTNTQYFGPGTRLTVL.

Written as DNA, the CDR3 is TGTGCCAGCAGTTTGGGTGAGGGGACGGAGACCCAGTACTTC. Protein sequence: CASSLGEGTETQYF. The chain employs TRBV6-6 and TRBJ2-5; D may match TRBD1 or TRBD2 (5 bases each). V was trimmed by 4 bases and J by 5 bases, leaving 14 bases between them. The CDR3 consists of 14 residues. Germline V gene lookup returns CDR1 MNHNY and CDR2 SVGAGI (reference sequence).

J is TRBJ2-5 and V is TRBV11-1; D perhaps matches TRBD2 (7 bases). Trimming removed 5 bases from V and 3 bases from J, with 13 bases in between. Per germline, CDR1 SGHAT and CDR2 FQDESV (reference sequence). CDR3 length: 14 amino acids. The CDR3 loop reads CASSQRGAKETQYF. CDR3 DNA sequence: TGTGCCAGCAGCCAACGGGGGGCCAAAGAGACCCAGTACTTC. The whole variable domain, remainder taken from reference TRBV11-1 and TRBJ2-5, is EAEVAQSPRYKITEKSQAVAFWCDPISGHATLYWYRQILGQGPELLVQFQDESVVDDSQLPKDRFSAERLKGVDSTLKIQPAELGDSAMYLCASSQRGAKETQYFGPGTRLLVL.

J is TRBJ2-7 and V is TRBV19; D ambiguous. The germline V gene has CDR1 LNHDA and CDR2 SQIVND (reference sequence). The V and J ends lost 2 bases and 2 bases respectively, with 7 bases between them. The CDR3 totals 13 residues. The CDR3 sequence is CASSIPGPYEQYF. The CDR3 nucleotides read TGTGCCAGTAGTATACCAGGACCCTACGAGCAGTACTTC.

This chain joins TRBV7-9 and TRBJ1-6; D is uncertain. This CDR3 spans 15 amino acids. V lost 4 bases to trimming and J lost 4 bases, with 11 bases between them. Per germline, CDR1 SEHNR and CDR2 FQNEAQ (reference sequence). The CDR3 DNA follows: TGTGCCAGCAGCTCTGCGCTCCATTATAATTCACCCCTCCACTTT. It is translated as CASSSALHYNSPLHF. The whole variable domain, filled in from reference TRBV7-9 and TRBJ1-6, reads DTGVSQNPRHKITKRGQNVTFRCDPISEHNRLYWYRQTLGQGPEFLTYFQNEAQLEKSRLLSDRFSAERPKGSFSTLEIQRTEQGDSAMYLCASSSALHYNSPLHFGNGTRLTVT.

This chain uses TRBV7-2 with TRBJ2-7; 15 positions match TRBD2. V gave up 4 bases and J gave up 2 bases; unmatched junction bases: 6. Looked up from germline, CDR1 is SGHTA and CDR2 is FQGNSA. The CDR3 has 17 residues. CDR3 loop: CASSWGLAGGFAYEQYF. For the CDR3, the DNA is TGTGCCAGCAGCTGGGGACTAGCGGGGGGATTCGCCTACGAGCAGTACTTC.

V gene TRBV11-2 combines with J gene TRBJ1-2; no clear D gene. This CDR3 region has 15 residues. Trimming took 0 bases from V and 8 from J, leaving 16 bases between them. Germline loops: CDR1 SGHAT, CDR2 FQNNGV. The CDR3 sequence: CASSLDRQQTGGYTF. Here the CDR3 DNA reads TGTGCCAGCAGCTTAGATCGGCAACAGACCGGAGGCTACACCTTC.

The CDR3 sequence is CASSWRQMNTEAFF. The CDR3 coding sequence is TGTGCCAGCAGTTGGAGGCAAATGAACACTGAAGCTTTCTTT. The rearrangement uses TRBV6-1 and TRBJ1-1, with D hard to call. This CDR3 spans 14 amino acids. CDR1 and CDR2 from the germline V gene are MNHNS and SASEGT. V lost 5 bases, J lost 0 bases, and 10 bases lay in between.

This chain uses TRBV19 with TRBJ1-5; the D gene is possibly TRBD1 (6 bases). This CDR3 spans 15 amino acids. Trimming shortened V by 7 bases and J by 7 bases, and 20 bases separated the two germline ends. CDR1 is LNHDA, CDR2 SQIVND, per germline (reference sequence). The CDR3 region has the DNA TGTGCCAGTACCCCGCAGATGGGGGCTGGCCAGCCCCAGCATTTT. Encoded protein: CASTPQMGAGQPQHF.

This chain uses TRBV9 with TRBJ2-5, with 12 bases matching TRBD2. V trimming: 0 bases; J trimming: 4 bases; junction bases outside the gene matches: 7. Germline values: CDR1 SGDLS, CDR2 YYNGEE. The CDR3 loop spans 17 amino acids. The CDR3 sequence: CASSVAASGRAGETQYF. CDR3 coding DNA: TGTGCCAGCAGCGTAGCGGCTAGCGGGAGGGCCGGAGAGACCCAGTACTTC.

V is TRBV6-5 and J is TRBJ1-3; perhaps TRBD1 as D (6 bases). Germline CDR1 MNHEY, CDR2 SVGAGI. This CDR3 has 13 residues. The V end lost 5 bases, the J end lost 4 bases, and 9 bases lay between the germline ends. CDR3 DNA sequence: TGTGCCAGCAGTAGGGGGGACGGAAACACCATATATTTT. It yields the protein CASSRGDGNTIYF.

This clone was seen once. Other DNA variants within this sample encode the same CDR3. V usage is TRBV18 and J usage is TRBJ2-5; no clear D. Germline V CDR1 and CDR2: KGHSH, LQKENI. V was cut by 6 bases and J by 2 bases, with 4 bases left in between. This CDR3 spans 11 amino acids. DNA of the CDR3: TGTGCCAGCTCGCCGCAAGAGACCCAGTACTTC. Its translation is CASSPQETQYF.

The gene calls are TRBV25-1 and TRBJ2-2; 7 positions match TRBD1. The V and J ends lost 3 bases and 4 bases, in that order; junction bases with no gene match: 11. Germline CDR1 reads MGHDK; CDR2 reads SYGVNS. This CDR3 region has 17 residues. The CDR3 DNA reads TGTGCCAGCAGTGATGACCGCCGGGACAGAGTCACCGGGGAGCTGTTTTTT. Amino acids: CASSDDRRDRVTGELFF.

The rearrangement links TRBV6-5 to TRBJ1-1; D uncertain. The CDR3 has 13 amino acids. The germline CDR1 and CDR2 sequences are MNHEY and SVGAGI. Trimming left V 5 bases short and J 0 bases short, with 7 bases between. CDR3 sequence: CASSDVMNTEAFF. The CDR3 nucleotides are TGTGCCAGCAGTGACGTCATGAACACTGAAGCTTTCTTT.

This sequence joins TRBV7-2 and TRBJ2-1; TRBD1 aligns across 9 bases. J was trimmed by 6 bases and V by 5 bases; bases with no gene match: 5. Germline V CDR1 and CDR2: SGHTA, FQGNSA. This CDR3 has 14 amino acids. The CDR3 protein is CASSPGQGINEQFF. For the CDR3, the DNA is TGTGCCAGCAGCCCGGGACAGGGAATCAATGAGCAGTTCTTC.

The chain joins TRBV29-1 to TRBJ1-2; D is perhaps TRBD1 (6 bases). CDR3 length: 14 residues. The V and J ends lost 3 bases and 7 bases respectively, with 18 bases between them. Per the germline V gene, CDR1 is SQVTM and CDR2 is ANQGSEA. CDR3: CSVDARGAGGGYTF. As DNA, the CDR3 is TGCAGCGTTGATGCGAGGGGGGCAGGCGGTGGCTACACCTTC.